This T cell receptor (beta chain) stems from a study of T cells after somatic rescue of genetic block (dated by TCRdb to the early 2020s). Broadly, across the study: The study assessed how robust, over the long term, a T-cell system was when the system had developed through somatic rescue of a genetic block in T-cell development.

Notes on this clone: What antigen it recognizes has not been identified. At one of its ends the junction is not consistent with the germline gene, which may arise from a read error.

The receptor library was made with the immunoSEQ multiplex PCR assay. Here the immuneACCESS table is served through TCRdb, limited to in-frame sequences with V and J called. Missing clones are a known gap in these copies; in checked studies unresolved V genes cover under half, and the rest lacks a known reason. Present in this sample are approximately 14,000 clones, 70% to 85% of which were seen just once. The ten largest make up 14% of the sample. Reading from cysteine to phenylalanine, the CDR3 counts 15 amino acids. The entry retains the CDR3 DNA only, 45 bases that are in frame from base 1. CDR1 and CDR2, looked up from the germline V gene (reference sequence), are SSHAT and FNYEAQ.

The rearranged segments are TRBV7-7 and TRBJ2-5, with 7 bases matching TRBD2. The receptor was derived from a boy aged 10-17 years. Sequenced input: peripheral blood mononuclear cells (PBMCs). CDR3 protein: CASSLGRAGQETQYF. Here is the DNA: TGTGCTAGCAGCTTAGGGAGGGCAGGGCAAGAGACCCAGTACTTC. Outside the CDR3, residues come from the reference TRBV7-7 and TRBJ2-5 proteins, so the full variable domain is: GAGVSQSPRYKVTKRGQDVTLRCDPISSHATLYWYQQALGQGPEFLTYFNYEAQPDKSGLPSDRFSAERPEGSISTLTIQRTEQRDSAMYRCASSLGRAGQETQYFGPGTRLLVL.